The sequence of this T cell receptor (beta chain) was determined in a study of siplizumab effects on memory and regulatory T cells (dated by TCRdb to the late 2010s). General notes on the study: The study looked at the effect of siplizumab, an anti-CD2 antibody, on alloreactive T-cell subsets in allogeneic mixed lymphocyte reactions made from human PBMCs. Broad study findings and their caveats: Because sequences at frequencies below about 10^-5 were poorly captured, only a minor fraction of alloreactive clones could be mapped back to unstimulated subsets. Unstimulated naive T cells appeared more diverse than memory T cells, and naive cells seemed to contribute substantially to the alloresponse. Siplizumab significantly reduced the cumulative frequency of alloreactive sequences traceable to unstimulated CD4+ memory T cells. Among mappable alloreactive CD4+ clones, the Treg-derived fraction averaged 68.8% with siplizumab versus 25% to 30% in control reactions. About 80-96% of proliferating CD4+ or CD8+ clones could not be given a naive or memory phenotype. The suppressive function of proliferating Tregs from siplizumab cultures was not functionally confirmed.

Library preparation used the immunoSEQ multiplex PCR assay. About 10^5 TCR templates per sample were assayed by the deep sequencing platform. Genomic DNA extracted from sorted T cells was used for TCRbeta CDR3 sequencing. The authors' pipeline ran thus. The R programming language was used for clonal analysis of the TCRbeta CDR3 data. Comparing unstimulated samples against CFSE-low samples taken after the reaction was how alloreactive CD4+ and CD8+ clones were defined. By matching sequences to the repertoires of sorted unstimulated Treg and non-Treg cells, each alloreactive CD4+ clone was assigned a regulatory or non-regulatory origin. TCRdb took this table from immuneACCESS and kept in-frame rearrangements with V and J called. Such tables lack part of the clones; where checked against another copy, unresolved V genes explain under half of the gap, and the rest is unexplained. V and J calls and clone size are those listed in that table; D and trimming were worked out from the DNA. Counted in this sample were about 85,000 clones; approximately 95% of them appeared once. The ten largest clones represent under 20% of the sample.

Taken from cysteine to phenylalanine, the CDR3 has 15 residues. The only DNA kept is the CDR3, 45 bases in frame from the first base. The CDR1 and CDR2 encoded by the germline V gene are SNHLY and FYNNEI. Trimming takes 6 bases from V and 8 bases from J, and the germline ends sit 19 bases apart. Sorted unstimulated T cells, along with proliferating T cells recovered from mixed lymphocyte reactions, underwent TCRbeta CDR3 sequencing. Fresh whole blood from ten HLA-typed healthy donors was used as the source from which PBMCs were isolated. In the case of this clone: Its specific antigen is unknown. Per-base quality was not reported, and no clone a single base away is much larger than it.

The receptor was derived from a human donor in good health. Recombination joined TRBV2 with TRBJ1-4; too little of a D gene remains to name it. The sequencing input was CD8+ T cells sorted from blood. Here the CDR3 is given as CASRSHGRGLEKLFF. The DNA reads as follows: TGTGCCAGCAGGAGCCATGGACGCGGGCTAGAAAAACTGTTTTTT.